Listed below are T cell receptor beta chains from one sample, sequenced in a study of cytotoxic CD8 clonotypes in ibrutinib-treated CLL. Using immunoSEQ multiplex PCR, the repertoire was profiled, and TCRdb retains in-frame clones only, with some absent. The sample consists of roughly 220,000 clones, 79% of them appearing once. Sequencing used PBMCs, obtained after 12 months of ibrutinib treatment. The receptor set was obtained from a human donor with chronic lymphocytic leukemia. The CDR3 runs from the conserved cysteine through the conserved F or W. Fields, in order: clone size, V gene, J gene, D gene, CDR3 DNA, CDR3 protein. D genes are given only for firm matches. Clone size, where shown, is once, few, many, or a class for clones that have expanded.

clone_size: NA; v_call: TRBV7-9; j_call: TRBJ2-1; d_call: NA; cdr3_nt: TGTGCCAGCAGCCCGTCGGGCGCGGGCAATGAGCAGTTCTTC; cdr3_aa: CASSPSGAGNEQFF
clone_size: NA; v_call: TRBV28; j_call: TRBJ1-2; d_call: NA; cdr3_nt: TGTGCCAGCAGTTTACCCCCCTTTTTTGGCTACACCTTC; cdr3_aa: CASSLPPFFGYTF
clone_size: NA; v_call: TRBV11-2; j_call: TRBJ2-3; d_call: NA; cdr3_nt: TGTGCCAGCAGCCCATTTGGGGCAGCTTTCCGCACAGATACGCAGTATTTT; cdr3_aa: CASSPFGAAFRTDTQYF
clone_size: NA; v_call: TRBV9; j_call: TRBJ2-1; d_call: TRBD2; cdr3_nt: TGTGCCAGCAGCGTAGCTTCTAGCGGGGGGCACAATGAGCAGTTCTTC; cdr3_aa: CASSVASSGGHNEQFF
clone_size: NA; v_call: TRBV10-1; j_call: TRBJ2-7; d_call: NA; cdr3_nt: TGCGCCAGCAGTGAGGGGTCCGAGCAGTACTTC; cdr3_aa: CASSEGSEQYF
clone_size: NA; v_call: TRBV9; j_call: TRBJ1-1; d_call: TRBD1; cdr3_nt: TGTGCCAGCAGCTTGAGAACCGGGACAGGGCGGAACACTGAAGCTTTCTTT; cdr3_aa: CASSLRTGTGRNTEAFF
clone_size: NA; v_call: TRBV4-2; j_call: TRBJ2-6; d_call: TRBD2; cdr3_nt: TGTGCCAGCAGCCAGAGGGGAGAGACTAGCGGGTCTGGGGCCAACGTCCTGACTTTC; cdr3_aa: CASSQRGETSGSGANVLTF
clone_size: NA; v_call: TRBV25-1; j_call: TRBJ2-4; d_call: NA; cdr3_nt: TGTGCCAGCAGTGAATCAGGGGAGGGGGCCAAAAACATTCAGTACTTC; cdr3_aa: CASSESGEGAKNIQYF
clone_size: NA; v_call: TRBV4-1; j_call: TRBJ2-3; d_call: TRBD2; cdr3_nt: TGCGCCAGCAGCCAAAAACCCCAAGCATTAGCGGGAGGGATCGCAGATACGCAGTATTTT; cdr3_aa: CASSQKPQALAGGIADTQYF
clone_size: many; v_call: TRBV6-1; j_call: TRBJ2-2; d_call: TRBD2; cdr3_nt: TGTGCCAGCAGTGAAGTAGCGGGGGGCACCGGGGAGCTGTTTTTT; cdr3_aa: CASSEVAGGTGELFF
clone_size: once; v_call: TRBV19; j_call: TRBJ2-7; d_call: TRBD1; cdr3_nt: TGTGCCAGTAGTTCGTTCGGGACAGGGGACGAGCAGTACTTC; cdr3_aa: CASSSFGTGDEQYF
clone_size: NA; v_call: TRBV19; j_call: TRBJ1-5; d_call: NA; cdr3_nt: TGTGCCAGTAGCCCGATTGAGTGGCAGCCCCAGCATTTT; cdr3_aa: CASSPIEWQPQHF
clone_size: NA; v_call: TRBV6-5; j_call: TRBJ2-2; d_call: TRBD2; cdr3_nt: TGTGCCAGCAGTATCCAGCGGGGGGGAGGTGGGGAGCTGTTTTTT; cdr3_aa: CASSIQRGGGGELFF
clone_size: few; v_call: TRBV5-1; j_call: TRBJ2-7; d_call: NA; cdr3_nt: TGCGCCAGCAGCTTTGGGCAGGGAGGTGAGCAGTACTTC; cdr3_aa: CASSFGQGGEQYF
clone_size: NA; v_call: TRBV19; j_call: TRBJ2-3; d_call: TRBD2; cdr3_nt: TGTGCCAGTAGACTAGCGGGCACAGATACGCAGTATTTT; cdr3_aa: CASRLAGTDTQYF
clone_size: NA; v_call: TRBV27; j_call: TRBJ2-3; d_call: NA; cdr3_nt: TGTGCCAGCAGACCCGGGACACACACAGATACGCAGTATTTT; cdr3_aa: CASRPGTHTDTQYF
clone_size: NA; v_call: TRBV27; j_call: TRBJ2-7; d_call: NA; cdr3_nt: TGTGCCAGCAGTTTATCAACCAGGGGATTCTACGAGCAGTACTTC; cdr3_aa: CASSLSTRGFYEQYF